This T cell receptor beta chain was profiled in a study of OX40 agonist ivuxolimab in advanced cancers. Study details: The study gave patients intravenous ivuxolimab at 0.01 to 10 mg/kg every 2 weeks. Regarding the study as a whole: The mean number of expanded clones was higher in CD8+ T cells than in CD4+.

Measured with immunoSEQ multiplex PCR; TCRdb has only the in-frame clones, and not every one. The sample yields tens of thousands of clones, approximately 78% seen once. Germline CDR1 SGHRS, CDR2 YFSETQ. Deletions cut 2 bases from V and 0 bases from J, with 13 bases between. This CDR3 has 16 residues. Regarding this clone: Its antigen is unknown.

The specimen comprised CD4+ or CD8+ T cells sorted from blood, sampled in a trial of the OX40 agonist ivuxolimab. This chain joins TRBV5-1 and TRBJ2-3; a possible D gene is TRBD2 (6 bases). The clonotype comes from an adult with an advanced solid tumor such as melanoma, head and neck, liver or kidney cancer. As DNA, the CDR3 is TGCGCCAGCAGCTTTGGGCTAGCGACAAGCACAGATACGCAGTATTTT. Translated: CASSFGLATSTDTQYF.